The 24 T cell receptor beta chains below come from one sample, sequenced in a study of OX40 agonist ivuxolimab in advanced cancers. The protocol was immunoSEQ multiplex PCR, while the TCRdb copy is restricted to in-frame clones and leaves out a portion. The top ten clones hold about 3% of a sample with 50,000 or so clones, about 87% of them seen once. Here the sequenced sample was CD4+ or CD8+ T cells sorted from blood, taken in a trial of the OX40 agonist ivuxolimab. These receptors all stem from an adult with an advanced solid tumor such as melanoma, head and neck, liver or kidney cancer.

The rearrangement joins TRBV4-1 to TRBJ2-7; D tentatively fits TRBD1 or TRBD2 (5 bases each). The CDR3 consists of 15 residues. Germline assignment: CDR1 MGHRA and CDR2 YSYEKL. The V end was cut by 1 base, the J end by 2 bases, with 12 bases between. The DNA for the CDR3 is TGCGCCAGCAGCCAAGGACCAGGGACCCCCTACGAGCAGTACTTC. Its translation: CASSQGPGTPYEQYF.

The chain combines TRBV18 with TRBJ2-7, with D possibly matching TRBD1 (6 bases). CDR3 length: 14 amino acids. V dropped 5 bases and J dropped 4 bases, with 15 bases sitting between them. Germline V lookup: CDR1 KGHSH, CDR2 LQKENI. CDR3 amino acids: CASSDLVGGYEQYF. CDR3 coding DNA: TGTGCCAGCTCAGATCTTGTAGGGGGTTACGAGCAGTACTTC. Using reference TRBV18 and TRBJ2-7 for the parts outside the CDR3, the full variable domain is NAGVMQNPRHLVRRRGQEARLRCSPMKGHSHVYWYRQLPEEGLKFMVYLQKENIIDESGMPKERFSAEFPKEGPSILRIQQVVRGDSAAYFCASSDLVGGYEQYFGPGTRLTVT.

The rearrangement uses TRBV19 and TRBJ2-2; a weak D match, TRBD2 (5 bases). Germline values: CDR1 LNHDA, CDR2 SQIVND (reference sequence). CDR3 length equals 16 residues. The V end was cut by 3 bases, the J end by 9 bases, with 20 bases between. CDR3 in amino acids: CASSIDLGRSGRELFF. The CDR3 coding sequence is TGTGCCAGTAGTATCGACTTAGGGAGAAGTGGAAGGGAGCTGTTTTTT.

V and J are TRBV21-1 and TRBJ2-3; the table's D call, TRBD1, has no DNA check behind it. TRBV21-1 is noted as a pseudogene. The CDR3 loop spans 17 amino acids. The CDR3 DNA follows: TGTGCCAGCAGCAAAGGCCGCCGGACAGGCGGCACAGATACGCAGTATTTT. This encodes CASSKGRRTGGTDTQYF.

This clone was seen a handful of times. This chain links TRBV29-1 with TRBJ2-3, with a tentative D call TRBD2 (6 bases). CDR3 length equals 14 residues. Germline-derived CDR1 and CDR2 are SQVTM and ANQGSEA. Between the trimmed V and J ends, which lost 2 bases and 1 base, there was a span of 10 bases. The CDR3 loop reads CSVEYSGRTDTQYF. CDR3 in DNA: TGCAGCGTTGAATATAGCGGACGCACAGATACGCAGTATTTT.

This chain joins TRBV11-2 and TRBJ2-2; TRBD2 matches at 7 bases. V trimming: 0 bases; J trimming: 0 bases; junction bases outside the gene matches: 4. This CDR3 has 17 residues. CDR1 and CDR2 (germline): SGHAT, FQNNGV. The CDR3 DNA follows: TGTGCCAGCAGCTTAGAACTTGGACTAGCGAACACCGGGGAGCTGTTTTTT. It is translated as CASSLELGLANTGELFF. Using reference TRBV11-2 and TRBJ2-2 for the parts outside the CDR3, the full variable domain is EAGVAQSPRYKIIEKRQSVAFWCNPISGHATLYWYQQILGQGPKLLIQFQNNGVVDDSQLPKDRFSAERLKGVDSTLKIQPAKLEDSAVYLCASSLELGLANTGELFFGEGSRLTVL.

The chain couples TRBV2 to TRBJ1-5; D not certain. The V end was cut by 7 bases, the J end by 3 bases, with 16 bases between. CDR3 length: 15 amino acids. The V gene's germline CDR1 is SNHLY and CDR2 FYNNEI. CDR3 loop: CASNEGGNLNQPQHF. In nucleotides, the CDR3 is TGTGCCAGCAACGAGGGAGGCAACCTCAATCAGCCCCAGCATTTT.

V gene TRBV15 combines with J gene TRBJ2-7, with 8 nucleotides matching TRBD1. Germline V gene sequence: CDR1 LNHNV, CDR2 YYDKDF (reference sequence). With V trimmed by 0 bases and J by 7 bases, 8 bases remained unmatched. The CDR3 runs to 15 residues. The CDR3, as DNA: TGTGCCACCAGCAGAGAAAGGCACAGGGGGGAAGAGCAGTACTTC. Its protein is CATSRERHRGEEQYF.

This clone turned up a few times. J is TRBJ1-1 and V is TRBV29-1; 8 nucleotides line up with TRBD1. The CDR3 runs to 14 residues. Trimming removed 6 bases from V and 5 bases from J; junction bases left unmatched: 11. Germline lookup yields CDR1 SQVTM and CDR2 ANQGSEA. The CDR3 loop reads CSVDKGQGTTEAFF. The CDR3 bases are TGCAGCGTGGATAAAGGACAGGGAACGACTGAAGCTTTCTTT. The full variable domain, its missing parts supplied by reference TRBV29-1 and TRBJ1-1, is SAVISQKPSRDICQRGTSLTIQCQVDSQVTMMFWYRQQPGQSLTLIATANQGSEATYESGFVIDKFPISRPNLTFSTLTVSNMSPEDSSIYLCSVDKGQGTTEAFFGQGTRLTVV.

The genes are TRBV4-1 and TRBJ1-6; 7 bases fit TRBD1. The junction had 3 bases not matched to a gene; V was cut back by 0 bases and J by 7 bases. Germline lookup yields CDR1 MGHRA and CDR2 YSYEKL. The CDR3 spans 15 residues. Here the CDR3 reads CASSQETGLNSPLHF. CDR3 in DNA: TGCGCCAGCAGCCAAGAGACAGGGTTAAATTCACCCCTCCACTTT.

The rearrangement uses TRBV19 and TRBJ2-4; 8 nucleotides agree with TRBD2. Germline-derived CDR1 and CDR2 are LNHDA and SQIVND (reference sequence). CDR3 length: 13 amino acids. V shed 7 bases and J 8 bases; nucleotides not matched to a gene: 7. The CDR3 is CASNAGGGDIQYF. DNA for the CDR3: TGTGCCAGTAACGCGGGAGGCGGAGACATTCAGTACTTC.

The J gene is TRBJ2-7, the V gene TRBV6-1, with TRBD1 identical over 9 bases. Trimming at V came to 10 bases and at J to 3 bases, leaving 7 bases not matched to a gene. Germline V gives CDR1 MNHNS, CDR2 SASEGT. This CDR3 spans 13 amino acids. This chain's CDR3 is CATRPGQGYEQYF. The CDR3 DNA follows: TGTGCCACCCGTCCGGGACAGGGCTACGAGCAGTACTTC.

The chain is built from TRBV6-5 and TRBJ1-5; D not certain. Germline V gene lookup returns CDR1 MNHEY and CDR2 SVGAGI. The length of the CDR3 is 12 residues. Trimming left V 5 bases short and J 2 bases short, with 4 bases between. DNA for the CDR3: TGTGCCAGCAGTCAAGGCAATCAGCCCCAGCATTTT. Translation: CASSQGNQPQHF.

As DNA, the CDR3 is TGCAGCGTTGTACAGAACGGACCAGCTTTCTTT. Protein: CSVVQNGPAFF. The V and J genes are TRBV29-1 and TRBJ1-1; D call uncertain. Per the germline V gene, CDR1 is SQVTM and CDR2 is ANQGSEA. CDR3 length: 11 residues. V was trimmed by 4 bases and J by 10 bases, leaving 13 bases between them.

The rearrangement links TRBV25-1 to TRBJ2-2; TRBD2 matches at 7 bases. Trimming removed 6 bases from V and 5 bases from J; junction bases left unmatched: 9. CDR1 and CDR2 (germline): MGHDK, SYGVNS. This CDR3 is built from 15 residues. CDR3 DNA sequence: TGTGCCAGCAGGGGGGGGAGCATCGGAACCGGGGAGCTGTTTTTT. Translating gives CASRGGSIGTGELFF.

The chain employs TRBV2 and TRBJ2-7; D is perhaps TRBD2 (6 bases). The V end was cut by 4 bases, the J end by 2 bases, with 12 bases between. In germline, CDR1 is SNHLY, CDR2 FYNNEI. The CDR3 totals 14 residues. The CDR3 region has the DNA TGTGCCAGCAGTGTTCGGACGGGAGCCTACGAGCAGTACTTC. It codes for CASSVRTGAYEQYF.

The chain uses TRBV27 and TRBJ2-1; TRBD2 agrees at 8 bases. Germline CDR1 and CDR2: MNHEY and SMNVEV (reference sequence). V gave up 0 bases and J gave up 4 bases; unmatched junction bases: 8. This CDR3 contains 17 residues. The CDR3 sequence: CASSLSNALAGYNEQFF. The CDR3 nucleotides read TGTGCCAGCAGTTTATCGAATGCATTAGCGGGATACAATGAGCAGTTCTTC.

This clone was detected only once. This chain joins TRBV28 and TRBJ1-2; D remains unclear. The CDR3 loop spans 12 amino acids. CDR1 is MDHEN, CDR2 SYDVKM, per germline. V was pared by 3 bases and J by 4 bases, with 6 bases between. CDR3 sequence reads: CASSFQFYGYTF. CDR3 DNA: TGTGCCAGCAGTTTTCAGTTCTATGGCTACACCTTC.

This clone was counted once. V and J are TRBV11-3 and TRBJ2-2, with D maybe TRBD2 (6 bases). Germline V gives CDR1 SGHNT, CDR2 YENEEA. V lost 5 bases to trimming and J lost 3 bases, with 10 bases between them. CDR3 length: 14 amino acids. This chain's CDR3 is CASSQGLDTGELFF. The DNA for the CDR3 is TGTGCCAGCAGCCAGGGACTGGACACCGGGGAGCTGTTTTTT.

The CDR3 loop reads CASERQNTEAFF. CDR3 DNA sequence: TGTGCCAGCGAGAGACAGAACACTGAAGCTTTCTTT. V gene TRBV11-2 combines with J gene TRBJ1-1; D call uncertain. Per germline, CDR1 SGHAT and CDR2 FQNNGV. V dropped 8 bases and J dropped 1 base, with 8 bases sitting between them. The length of the CDR3 is 12 residues.

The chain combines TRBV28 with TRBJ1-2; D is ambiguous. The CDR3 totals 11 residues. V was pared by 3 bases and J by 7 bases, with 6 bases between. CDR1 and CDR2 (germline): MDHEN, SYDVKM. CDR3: CASSFRVGYTF. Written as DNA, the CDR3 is TGTGCCAGCAGTTTTCGAGTTGGCTACACCTTC.

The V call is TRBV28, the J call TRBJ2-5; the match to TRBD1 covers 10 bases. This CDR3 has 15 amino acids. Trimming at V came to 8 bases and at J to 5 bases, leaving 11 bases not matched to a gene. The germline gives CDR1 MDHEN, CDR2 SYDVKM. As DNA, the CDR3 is TGTGCCAGCGGAGGGGACAGGGGTGCGGGGGAGACCCAGTACTTC. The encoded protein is CASGGDRGAGETQYF.

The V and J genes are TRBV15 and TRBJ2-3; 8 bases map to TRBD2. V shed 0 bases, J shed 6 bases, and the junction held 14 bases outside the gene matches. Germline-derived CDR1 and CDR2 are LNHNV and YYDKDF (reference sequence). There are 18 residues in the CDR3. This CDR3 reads CATSRDGFLAGGADTQYF. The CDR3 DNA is TGTGCCACCAGCAGAGATGGATTTCTTGCGGGAGGAGCGGATACGCAGTATTTT. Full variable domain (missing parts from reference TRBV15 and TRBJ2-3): DAMVIQNPRYQVTQFGKPVTLSCSQTLNHNVMYWYQQKSSQAPKLLFHYYDKDFNNEADTPDNFQSRRPNTSFCFLDIRSPGLGDTAMYLCATSRDGFLAGGADTQYFGPGTRLTVL.

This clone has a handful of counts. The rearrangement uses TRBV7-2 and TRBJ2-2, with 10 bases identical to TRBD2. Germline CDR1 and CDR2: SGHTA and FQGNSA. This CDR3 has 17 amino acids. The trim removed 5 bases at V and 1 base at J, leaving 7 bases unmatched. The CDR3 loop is CASSPFRTSGNTGELFF. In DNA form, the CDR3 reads TGTGCCAGCAGCCCATTCAGGACTAGCGGGAACACCGGGGAGCTGTTTTTT.